This note documents a single T cell receptor beta chain sequence. The antigen is unknown. The sort gate was single viable CD3+CD4+CD8-CD45RO+ cells for memory CD4+ T cells. Donors' CMV status reflects serum IgG against pp150, pp28, p38, p52. The record originates from a study of memory CD4+ T cells and cytomegalovirus serostatus. Study-wide background: This sample comes from healthy Belgian adults, roughly 9 CMV seropositive, around 26 seronegative. General observations from the study: A US-trained random forest predicted CMV serostatus with median AUC around 0.91.

The CDR3 runs 16 residues. Between the trimmed V and J ends, which lost 5 bases and 0 bases, there was a span of 11 bases. The germline V gene encodes CDR1 SGHTA and CDR2 FQGTGA. Authors' data handling: Out-of-frame sequences were removed, leaving roughly 2.1 million distinct TCRbeta sequences. Clones were read by immunoSEQ multiplex PCR, and TCRdb kept only the in-frame ones, dropping some. V, J and clone size derive from that table, while D and trimming were established from the DNA sequence. This sample has approximately 46,000 clones; over 75% occur once, and the top ten carry less than 0.75%. The sequence was collected from an adult in good health and CMV-seronegative. This chain joins TRBV7-3 and TRBJ2-6, with a possible D match to TRBD1 (6 bases). The sample comprised memory CD4+ T cells from blood. CDR3 DNA sequence: TGTGCCAGCAGCGAACAGGGATTCTCTGGGGCCAACGTCCTGACTTTC. It translates to CASSEQGFSGANVLTF.